The 8 T cell receptor beta chains presented below share a single source sample, sequenced in a study of human T cells and chemical hapten exposure. Time point specified: patch test 1, 2 weeks after DPC sensitization. The sample's treatment: therapeutic diphenylcyclopropenone sensitization with weekly scalp DPC. In TCRdb, the RACE reads were re-called with MiXCR into one record per CDR3 protein. The sample contains a few hundred thousand distinct CDR3 sequences, roughly 4.8% of which appear only once. The sequenced sample was whole blood, obtained in connection with sensitization to the hapten diphenylcyclopropenone (DPC). The receptors derive from a woman aged 45-65 years with alopecia areata. Some clones in this sample may be carry-over from other donors' samples.

The J gene is TRBJ2-3, the V gene TRBV20-1, with D possibly TRBD1 on 7 matching bases. Deletions cut 2 bases from V and 4 bases from J, with 13 bases between. The CDR3 loop spans 14 amino acids. Germline values: CDR1 DFQATT, CDR2 SNEGSKA (reference sequence). The CDR3 sequence is CSARRRGQPDTQYF. CDR3 sequence (DNA): TGCAGTGCTAGACGGAGGGGGCAACCAGATACGCAGTATTTT.

This clonotype came up many times. V gene TRBV21-1 combines with J gene TRBJ2-5; the table's D call TRBD1 went unverified against the DNA. TRBV21-1 is listed as a pseudogene. The CDR3 consists of 15 residues. CDR3 nucleotide sequence: TGTGCCAGCAGCAAAGTGGGGACAGGGGAAGAGACCCAGTACTTC. It is translated as CASSKVGTGEETQYF.

This clonotype was counted a few times. CDR3 in amino acids: CASSQVDDRGQYF. The CDR3 DNA follows: TGTGCCAGCAGCCAAGTGGACGACCGTGGGCAGTACTTC. The rearrangement uses TRBV14 and TRBJ2-7; D remains unclear. V shed 1 base and J shed 9 bases, with 13 bases lying between them. The CDR3 covers 13 residues. The V gene's germline CDR1 is SGHDN and CDR2 FVKESK.

The rearrangement links TRBV6-5 to TRBJ1-5; the match to TRBD1 covers 8 bases. Germline values: CDR1 MNHEY, CDR2 SVGAGI. The V gene end was trimmed by 4 bases and the J gene end by 1 base; junction bases not matched to a gene: 21. CDR3 size: 21 residues. The CDR3 nucleotides read TGTGCCAGCAGTTCGGGCACTTCACCCGGACAGGGTATCCGCAGCAATCAGCCCCAGCATTTT. Translated, it gives CASSSGTSPGQGIRSNQPQHF.

This clonotype has at least ten counts. The chain couples TRBV20-1 to TRBJ1-1; D is perhaps TRBD1 (5 bases). Germline CDR1 and CDR2: DFQATT and SNEGSKA (reference sequence). The CDR3 contains 12 residues. V was cut by 1 base and J by 11 bases, with 14 bases left in between. CDR3 sequence reads: CSARVRAGEAFF. The CDR3 DNA follows: TGCAGTGCTAGAGTAAGGGCGGGGGAGGCTTTCTTT.

This clonotype showed up many times. V and J are TRBV6-5 and TRBJ1-5, with 10 bases fitting TRBD1. The CDR3 extends over 12 amino acids. Germline V CDR1 and CDR2: MNHEY, SVGAGI. V was pared by 6 bases and J by 11 bases, with 4 bases of the junction left unmatched. CDR3 DNA sequence: TGTGCCAGCAGCTCCGGACAGGGGGCCCAGCATTTT. This codes for CASSSGQGAQHF.

The table lists this clonotype with many counts. CDR3 loop: CASSPDAGVTSEAFF. CDR3 nucleotides: TGTGCCAGCAGCCCAGATGCGGGGGTTACGTCGGAGGCTTTCTTT. The J gene is TRBJ1-1, the V gene TRBV3-1; maybe TRBD1 (5 bases). Germline V gene sequence: CDR1 LGHDT, CDR2 YNNKEL (reference sequence). Deletions cut 4 bases from V and 11 bases from J, with 23 bases between. The CDR3 has 15 residues.

This clonotype was observed a few times. The chain is built from TRBV6-5 and TRBJ2-4, with D perhaps TRBD2 (7 bases). The germline gives CDR1 MNHEY, CDR2 SVGAGI. V was cut by 2 bases and J by 6 bases, with 14 bases left in between. This CDR3 is 15 amino acids long. The CDR3 here is CASSYDGGGGNIQYF. The CDR3 bases are TGTGCCAGCAGTTACGATGGGGGCGGGGGAAACATTCAGTACTTC.